These 13 T cell receptor beta chains originate from one sample sequenced in a study of vaccination effects on CD4 cells after COVID-19. These receptors have no identified antigens. When roughly eleven days of culture had elapsed, CD4+ T cells were isolated. Everyone in the study got two shots of either the BNT162b2 or mRNA-1273 vaccine. Method: immunoSEQ multiplex PCR; TCRdb's copy keeps in-frame clones and lacks some. The sample holds just under 75,000 clones, roughly four fifths seen once. The starting material was CD4+ T cells from PBMCs cultured without peptide, obtained after COVID-19 vaccination. The receptor source for this set is a human donor who received a COVID-19 vaccine.

The chain employs TRBV12-3 or TRBV12-4 and TRBJ2-3, with a weak D call TRBD1 (5 bases). V was pared by 3 bases and J by 4 bases, with 8 bases between. CDR3 size: 13 residues. CDR3 loop: CASSLGPADTQYF. CDR3 DNA: TGTGCCAGCAGTTTGGGGCCTGCAGATACGCAGTATTTT.

In this sample, this clone turned up a few times. V is TRBV30 and J is TRBJ1-3, with D perhaps matching TRBD1 (5 bases). The CDR3 runs to 16 residues. The germline V gene has CDR1 GTSNPN and CDR2 SVGIG (reference sequence). The germline V and J ends were trimmed by 1 base and 0 bases, with 13 bases remaining between them. CDR3 DNA: TGTGCCTGGAGTGCCCAGGGACGGCTCTCTGGAAACACCATATATTTT. Translating it yields CAWSAQGRLSGNTIYF.

This sequence joins TRBV11-2 and TRBJ2-7; a weak D match, TRBD1 (5 bases). The CDR3 contains 14 residues. Germline V gives CDR1 SGHAT, CDR2 FQNNGV. V gave up 4 bases and J gave up 7 bases, with 17 bases separating them. CDR3 amino acids: CASSSRVGMGEQYV. CDR3 coding DNA: TGTGCCAGCAGCTCCAGGGTGGGGATGGGGGAGCAGTACGTC.

The chain couples TRBV19 to TRBJ1-4; a possible D gene is TRBD1 (5 bases). The CDR3 sequence is 15 residues long. The germline V gene has CDR1 LNHDA and CDR2 SQIVND (reference sequence). V lost 7 bases to trimming and J lost 2 bases, with 14 bases between them. DNA for the CDR3: TGTGCCAGTAAATCCACAGGCGGCACTAATGAAAAACTGTTTTTT. This gives the protein CASKSTGGTNEKLFF.

The CDR3 DNA reads TGCGCCAGCAGCTTGGCCCTGGGACAGAGGGGTGGCTACACCTTC. Translating gives CASSLALGQRGGYTF. The chain carries TRBV5-1 and TRBJ1-2; 7 positions agree with TRBD1. Looked up from germline, CDR1 is SGHRS and CDR2 is YFSETQ. The CDR3 is made up of 15 amino acids. V lost 0 bases and J lost 7; bases outside the gene matches: 9.

V usage is TRBV12-3 or TRBV12-4 and J usage is TRBJ1-2; no clear D gene. V was clipped by 3 bases and J by 7 bases, with 6 bases between them. The CDR3 runs to 11 residues. The CDR3 reads CASSFNVGYTF. The CDR3 bases are TGTGCCAGCAGTTTCAACGTTGGCTACACCTTC.

The chain recombines TRBV5-8 with TRBJ1-1; D gene unclear. V gave up 3 bases and J gave up 6 bases, with 6 bases separating them. The CDR3 covers 11 residues. Germline assignment: CDR1 SGHTS and CDR2 YDEGEE. The CDR3 bases are TGTGCCAGCAGCTGGTGGTCTGAAGCTTTCTTT. Its translation: CASSWWSEAFF.

In its sample, this clone was seen once. The chain recombines TRBV19 with TRBJ1-2, with D maybe TRBD1 (5 bases). Trimming removed 8 bases at V and 3 bases at J, with 16 bases between. Looked up from germline, CDR1 is LNHDA and CDR2 is SQIVND (reference sequence). This CDR3 has 14 residues. CDR3 bases: TGTGCCAGTTCCTGGCAGGGTCAGGACTATGGCTACACCTTC. Amino acids: CASSWQGQDYGYTF.

The V and J genes are TRBV18 and TRBJ2-1; TRBD1 matches 7 bases. The CDR3 has 18 amino acids. V lost 3 bases and J lost 1; bases outside the gene matches: 12. The germline V gene has CDR1 KGHSH and CDR2 LQKENI. CDR3 sequence reads: CASSPVLMTGSSYNEQFF. The DNA for the CDR3 is TGTGCCAGCTCACCCGTACTTATGACAGGGTCGTCCTACAATGAGCAGTTCTTC.

This clone was recorded a few times. The chain is built from TRBV4-3 and TRBJ2-2, with D maybe TRBD1 (5 bases). The CDR3 is 14 amino acids. The ends were cut back, 3 bases at V and 2 bases at J, with 7 bases in the middle. Germline V gene data show CDR1 as LGHNA and CDR2 as YSLEER. The CDR3 nucleotides read TGCGCCAGCAGCCACAGGGCCAACACCGGGGAGCTGTTTTTT. It codes for CASSHRANTGELFF.

V is TRBV12-3 or TRBV12-4 and J is TRBJ2-2, with D uncertain. This CDR3 region has 12 residues. The V and J ends lost 6 bases and 3 bases respectively, with 5 bases between them. The CDR3 region is CASRIHTGELFF. The CDR3 DNA sequence: TGTGCCAGCAGGATACACACCGGGGAGCTGTTTTTT.

Concerning this clone: Within the sample, other DNA sequences also encode this same CDR3. This rearrangement joins TRBV4-3 to TRBJ1-1; D not certain. The germline V and J ends were trimmed by 0 bases and 1 base, with 6 bases remaining between them. Looked up from germline, CDR1 is LGHNA and CDR2 is YSLEER. This CDR3 has 14 residues. In DNA, the CDR3 is TGCGCCAGCAGCCAAGATCTCAAGAACACTGAAGCTTTCTTT. Protein: CASSQDLKNTEAFF.

The chain couples TRBV5-1 to TRBJ2-2; D is possibly TRBD1 (5 bases). Trimming stripped 0 bases from V and 0 bases from J, with 6 bases between. CDR1 is SGHRS, CDR2 YFSETQ, per germline. The CDR3 length is 15 residues. CDR3 DNA sequence: TGCGCCAGCAGCTTGGTCAGGGCGAACACCGGGGAGCTGTTTTTT. Protein sequence: CASSLVRANTGELFF.